The present T cell receptor (beta chain) was sequenced within a study of blood T cell repertoires in COVID-19. Study-level background: Sites across the United States, Italy and Spain contributed samples from acute and convalescent COVID-19. Sources were T cells, B-cell-depleted T cells, or PBMCs; the material itself was cDNA or gDNA.

Per the original methods: Reference gene primer amplification in the assay estimated nucleated cell counts. Libraries were prepared by immunoSEQ multiplex PCR; TCRdb keeps only in-frame clonotypes and omits some of them. D and trimming come from the DNA, and the V and J calls and clone size come from that table. The sample lists a few hundred thousand clones, approximately 90% occurring once. Germline CDR1 and CDR2: PRHDT and FYEKMQ (reference sequence). The V end lost 9 bases, the J end lost 4 bases, and 16 bases lay between the germline ends. The CDR3 runs 14 residues. The clonotype comes from a man aged 25 to 40 with acute or convalescent COVID-19. Sequenced input: peripheral blood. V usage is TRBV13 and J usage is TRBJ2-1; the D gene is possibly TRBD1 (5 bases). CDR3 in amino acids: CASSPEGDYNEQFF. CDR3 nucleotide sequence: TGTGCCAGTAGCCCGGAAGGGGATTACAATGAGCAGTTCTTC.